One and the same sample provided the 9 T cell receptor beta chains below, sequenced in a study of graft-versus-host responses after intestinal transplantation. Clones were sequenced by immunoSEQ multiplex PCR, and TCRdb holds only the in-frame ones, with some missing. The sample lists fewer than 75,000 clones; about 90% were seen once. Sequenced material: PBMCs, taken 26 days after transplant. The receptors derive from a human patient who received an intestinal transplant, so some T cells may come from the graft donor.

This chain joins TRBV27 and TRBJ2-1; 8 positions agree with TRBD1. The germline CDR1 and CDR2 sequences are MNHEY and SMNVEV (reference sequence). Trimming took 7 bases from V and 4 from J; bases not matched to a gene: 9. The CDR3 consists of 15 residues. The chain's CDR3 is CASIPGQGRYNEQFF. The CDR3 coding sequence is TGTGCCAGCATTCCTGGACAGGGCCGGTACAATGAGCAGTTCTTC.

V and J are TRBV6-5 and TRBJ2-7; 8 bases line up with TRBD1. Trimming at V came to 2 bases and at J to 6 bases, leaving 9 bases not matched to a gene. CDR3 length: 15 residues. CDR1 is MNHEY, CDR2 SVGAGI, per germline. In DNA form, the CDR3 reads TGTGCCAGCAGTTACCACCGGGCAGGGGGCGGCGAGCAGTACTTC. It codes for CASSYHRAGGGEQYF.

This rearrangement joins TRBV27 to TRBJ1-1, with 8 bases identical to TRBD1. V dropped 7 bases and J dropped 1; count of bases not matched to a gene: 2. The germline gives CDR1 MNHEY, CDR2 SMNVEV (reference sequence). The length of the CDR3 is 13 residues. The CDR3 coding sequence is TGTGCCAGCAAGGACAGGGCGAACACTGAAGCTTTCTTT. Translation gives CASKDRANTEAFF.

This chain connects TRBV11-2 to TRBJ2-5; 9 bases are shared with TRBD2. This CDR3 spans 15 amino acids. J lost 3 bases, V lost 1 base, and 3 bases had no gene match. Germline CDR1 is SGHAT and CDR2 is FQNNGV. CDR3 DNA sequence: TGTGCCAGCAGCTTAGGGGCTAGCGGGAAAGAGACCCAGTACTTC. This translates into CASSLGASGKETQYF.

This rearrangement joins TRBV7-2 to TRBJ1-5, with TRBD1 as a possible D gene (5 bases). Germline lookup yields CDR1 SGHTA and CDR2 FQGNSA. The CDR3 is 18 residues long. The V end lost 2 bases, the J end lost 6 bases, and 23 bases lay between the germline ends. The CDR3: CASSLRPAGRRGTQPQHF. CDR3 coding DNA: TGTGCCAGCAGCTTACGACCGGCAGGGAGGCGGGGTACTCAGCCCCAGCATTTT.

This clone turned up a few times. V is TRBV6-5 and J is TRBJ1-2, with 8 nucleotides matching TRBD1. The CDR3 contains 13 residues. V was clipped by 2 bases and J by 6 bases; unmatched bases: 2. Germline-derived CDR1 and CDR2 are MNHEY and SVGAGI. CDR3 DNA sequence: TGTGCCAGCAGTTACCCAGGGGGCAATGGCTACACCTTC. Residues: CASSYPGGNGYTF.

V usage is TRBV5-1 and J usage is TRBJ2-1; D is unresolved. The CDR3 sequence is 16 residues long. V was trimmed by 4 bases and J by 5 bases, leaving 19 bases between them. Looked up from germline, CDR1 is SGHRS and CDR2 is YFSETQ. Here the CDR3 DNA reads TGCGCCAGCAGCCTAATGACGAGTGTGGAGAACAATGAGCAGTTCTTC. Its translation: CASSLMTSVENNEQFF.

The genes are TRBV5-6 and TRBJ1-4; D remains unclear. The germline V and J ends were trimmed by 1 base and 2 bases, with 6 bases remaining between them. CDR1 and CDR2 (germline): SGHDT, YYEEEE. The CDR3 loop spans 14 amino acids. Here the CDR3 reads CASSLCLTNEKLFF. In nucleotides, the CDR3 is TGTGCCAGCAGCTTGTGTCTTACTAATGAAAAACTGTTTTTT.

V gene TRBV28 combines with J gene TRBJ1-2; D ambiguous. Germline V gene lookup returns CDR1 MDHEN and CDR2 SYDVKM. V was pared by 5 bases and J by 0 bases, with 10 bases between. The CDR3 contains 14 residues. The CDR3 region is CASSRAPPNYGYTF. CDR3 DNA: TGTGCCAGCAGTCGCGCACCCCCTAACTATGGCTACACCTTC.